One TCR beta chain is described in this entry. The antigen remains undetermined. The sample originates from a study of cytomegalovirus exposure and HLA in healthy donors. Regarding the study as a whole: Many donors shared some public TCRs, even though most TCR sequences were rare. The authors listed 150 to 200 TCR beta chains as cytomegalovirus-associated.

The repertoire was sequenced with immunoSEQ multiplex PCR; TCRdb's copy has only in-frame clones and lacks some. This table holds tens of thousands of clones, approximately 93% found once. Germline loops: CDR1 MNHEY, CDR2 SVGAGI. The CDR3 spans 16 residues. Trimming took off 0 bases at V and 1 base at J, with 12 bases between the two ends. Donors were drawn from the roughly 120-subject validation cohort, separate from the approximately 680-subject first cohort. The TCR was taken from a woman aged 25 to 39 in good health and CMV-seropositive. V is TRBV6-5 and J is TRBJ1-1; the D is unclear. Sequencing was performed on PBMCs. In nucleotides, the CDR3 is TGTGCCAGCAGTTACTCGTCCGGGGTTGGGAACACTGAAGCTTTCTTT. Its protein product is CASSYSSGVGNTEAFF.